This T cell receptor (beta chain) was found in a study of CD8 T cells in ankylosing spondylitis. V was pared by 0 bases and J by 1 base, with 14 bases of the junction left unmatched. This CDR3 is 19 amino acids long. Germline V gene data show CDR1 as SGHTA and CDR2 as FQGNSA. Study observations and caveats: About 8 highly homologous variants made up a TCR beta motif, and this motif appeared characteristic of ankylosing spondylitis blood.

One entry per CDR3 protein results from TCRdb running MiXCR on the 5' RACE reads. Altogether 90,000 to 120,000 distinct CDR3 sequences are present, approximately 25% being singletons, with the ten largest covering about 12%. This clonotype occurred many times. The antigen is unknown. The origin of this receptor is a male donor with ankylosing spondylitis. This chain connects TRBV7-2 to TRBJ1-2; TRBD1 agrees at 7 bases. Sequenced input: synovial fluid, either unsorted or a sorted T cell fraction (not recorded which). The CDR3 DNA follows: TGTGCCAGCAGCTTAGCCCCACCAGGGGGAGAGTGGATTAACTATGGCTACACCTTC. This encodes CASSLAPPGGEWINYGYTF.